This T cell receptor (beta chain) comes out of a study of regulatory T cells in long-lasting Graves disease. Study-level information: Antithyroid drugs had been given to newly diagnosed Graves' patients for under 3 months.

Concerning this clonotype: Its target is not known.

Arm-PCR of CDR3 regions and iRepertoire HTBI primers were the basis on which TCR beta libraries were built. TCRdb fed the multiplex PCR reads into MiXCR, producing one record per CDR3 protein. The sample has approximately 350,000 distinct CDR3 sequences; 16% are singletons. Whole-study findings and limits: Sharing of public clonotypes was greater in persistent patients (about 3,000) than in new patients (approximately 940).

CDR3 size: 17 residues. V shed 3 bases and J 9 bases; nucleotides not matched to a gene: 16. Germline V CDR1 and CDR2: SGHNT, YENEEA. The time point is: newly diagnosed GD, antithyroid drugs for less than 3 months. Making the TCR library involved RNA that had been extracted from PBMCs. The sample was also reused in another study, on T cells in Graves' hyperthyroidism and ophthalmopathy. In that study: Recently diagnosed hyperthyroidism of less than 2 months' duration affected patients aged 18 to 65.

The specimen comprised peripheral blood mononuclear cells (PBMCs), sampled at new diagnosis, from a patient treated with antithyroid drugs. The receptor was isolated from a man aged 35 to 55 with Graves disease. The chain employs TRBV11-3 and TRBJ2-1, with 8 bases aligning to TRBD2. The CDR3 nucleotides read TGTGCCAGCAGCTTGGGGACCGGTCGGGGGGGAGATAGTGAGCAGTTCTTC. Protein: CASSLGTGRGGDSEQFF.